The next 27 T cell receptor beta chains were all read from a single sample in a study of T cells in Graves' hyperthyroidism and ophthalmopathy. Researchers amplified the TCR beta CDR3 regions from RNA transcripts. A set of HTBI primers served as the primers for a first-round RT-PCR of the TCR CDR3. TCRdb reprocessed the multiplex PCR reads via MiXCR and lists one record per CDR3 protein. The profile shows a few hundred thousand distinct CDR3 sequences, approximately 44% of them singletons. Sequenced: peripheral blood or thyroid tissue (not recorded which). These receptors were collected from an adult woman with Graves' disease, either hyperthyroidism or ophthalmopathy (not recorded which).

V usage is TRBV7-2 and J usage is TRBJ1-2; tentatively, D is TRBD1 (6 bases). Germline CDR1 SGHTA, CDR2 FQGNSA. Trimming removed 5 bases at V and 6 bases at J, with 16 bases between. The CDR3 runs 14 residues. The CDR3 DNA follows: TGTGCCAGCAGCAACTTCCGGGACACAGATGGCTACACCTTC. It translates to CASSNFRDTDGYTF.

The V call is TRBV7-2, the J call TRBJ2-2, with D hard to call. The CDR3 covers 13 residues. Per the germline V gene, CDR1 is SGHTA and CDR2 is FQGNSA. With 6 bases removed from V and 3 bases from J, the gap between germline ends came to 8 bases. CDR3 sequence reads: CASRTKYTGELFF. CDR3 nucleotide sequence: TGTGCCAGCAGAACTAAATACACCGGGGAGCTGTTTTTT. Full variable domain (rest looked up from reference TRBV7-2 and TRBJ2-2): GAGVSQSPSNKVTEKGKDVELRCDPISGHTALYWYRQSLGQGLEFLIYFQGNSAPDKSGLPSDRFSAERTGGSVSTLTIQRTQQEDSAVYLCASRTKYTGELFFGEGSRLTVL.

The rearrangement links TRBV6-6 to TRBJ1-1; 7 positions match TRBD1. V shed 10 bases and J 4 bases; nucleotides not matched to a gene: 12. CDR1 is MNHNY, CDR2 SVGAGI, per germline (reference sequence). This CDR3 has 14 amino acids. The CDR3 DNA sequence: TGTGCCATCAAAGACAGGGAACGGACCACTGAAGCTTTCTTT. Its protein is CAIKDRERTTEAFF.

V usage is TRBV7-9 and J usage is TRBJ1-1; 7 bases agree with TRBD1. Germline trimming cut 5 bases from V and 5 bases from J; bases unmatched to any gene: 11. The germline CDR1 and CDR2 sequences are SEHNR and FQNEAQ (reference sequence). This CDR3 contains 15 residues. CDR3: CASSPPSGTETEAFF. The CDR3 bases are TGTGCCAGCAGCCCCCCTTCGGGGACAGAGACTGAAGCTTTCTTT.

This clonotype was found once. The J gene is TRBJ1-3, the V gene TRBV19; D remains ambiguous. This CDR3 contains 13 residues. Trimming left V 9 bases short and J 3 bases short, with 12 bases between. Per germline, CDR1 LNHDA and CDR2 SQIVND (reference sequence). CDR3 residues: CASAPLIGNTIYF. The DNA for the CDR3 is TGTGCCAGCGCCCCGCTGATTGGAAACACCATATATTTT.

A word on this clonotype: One end of the junction fails to match germline, which may point to a read error. This sequence joins TRBV7-6 and TRBJ1-2; no clear D. Per germline, CDR1 SGHVS and CDR2 FNYEAQ. This CDR3 is built from 13 residues. The CDR3 DNA is TGTGCCGGCAGCCCGATTGGAAACTATGGCTACACCTTC. Its protein product is CAGSPIGNYGYTF.

This clonotype was observed at least ten times. The J gene is TRBJ2-1, the V gene TRBV7-9; D is undetermined. Germline CDR1 is SEHNR and CDR2 is FQNEAQ (reference sequence). V was trimmed by 4 bases and J by 5 bases, leaving 9 bases between them. CDR3 size: 13 residues. As DNA, the CDR3 is TGTGCCAGCAGCTCCCGTTCCAACAATGAGCAGTTCTTC. Its translation is CASSSRSNNEQFF.

This clonotype was observed a handful of times. V and J are TRBV4-1 and TRBJ2-2, with TRBD2 matching 16 bases. Losses at the gene ends were 3 bases for V and 4 bases for J; bases not matched to a gene: 8. The CDR3 covers 19 residues. From germline, CDR1 is MGHRA and CDR2 YSYEKL. For the CDR3, the DNA is TGCGCCAGCAGCCACTTGGGACTAGCGGGAGGGCTTTTCACCGGGGAGCTGTTTTTT. This translates into CASSHLGLAGGLFTGELFF.

The CDR3 DNA reads TGTGCCAGCAGTTTTCTGGGCCGAGCCACAGATACGCAGTATTTT. It translates to CASSFLGRATDTQYF. The chain couples TRBV12-3 or TRBV12-4 to TRBJ2-3; D unclear. The CDR3 loop spans 15 amino acids. Deletions cut 3 bases from V and 2 bases from J, with 12 bases between.

This chain connects TRBV20-1 to TRBJ2-6, with D perhaps matching TRBD1 (5 bases). Germline CDR1 DFQATT, CDR2 SNEGSKA (reference sequence). Trimming cost V 4 bases and J 4 bases, with 20 bases left between them. This CDR3 region has 17 residues. This chain's CDR3 is CSANYHPKGLGANVLTF. The DNA for the CDR3 is TGCAGTGCTAACTATCACCCGAAGGGGTTGGGGGCCAACGTCCTGACTTTC.

The chain couples TRBV24-1 to TRBJ1-2, with D perhaps matching TRBD1 (6 bases). The V gene's germline CDR1 is KGHDR and CDR2 SFDVKD. Deletions cut 4 bases from V and 3 bases from J, with 11 bases between. CDR3 length equals 14 residues. DNA of the CDR3: TGTGCCACCAGTGACGCCGGGACACACTATGGCTACACCTTC. Protein: CATSDAGTHYGYTF.

The table lists this clonotype with many counts. The V call is TRBV28, the J call TRBJ1-1; D is perhaps TRBD1 (6 bases). Germline assignment: CDR1 MDHEN and CDR2 SYDVKM. The CDR3 covers 11 residues. V was clipped by 11 bases and J by 10 bases, with 17 bases between them. This chain's CDR3 is CAGRQDYAAFF. The CDR3 coding sequence is TGTGCCGGACGACAGGATTATGCAGCTTTCTTT.

On this clonotype itself: Since no conserved phenylalanine or tryptophan closes the CDR3, a read error is the likely cause. This chain uses TRBV7-3 with TRBJ1-5; D ambiguous. This CDR3 is 12 amino acids long. V was clipped by 5 bases and J by 4 bases, with 6 bases between them. Germline lookup yields CDR1 SGHTA and CDR2 FQGTGA. The DNA of the CDR3 is TGTGCCAGCAGCCCGGAGAATCAGCCCCAGCATCTT. Translation: CASSPENQPQHL.

Ten or more counts support this clonotype. Being one base from a much bigger clone, this may be a read error. The genes are TRBV14 and TRBJ2-1; D is undetermined. Germline CDR1 is SGHDN and CDR2 is FVKESK. The CDR3 is made up of 15 amino acids. The chain's CDR3 is CASSQGLRSYNEQLF. CDR3 DNA sequence: TGTGCCAGCAGCCAAGGCCTGCGCTCCTACAATGAGCAGCTCTTC.

The V call is TRBV7-9, the J call TRBJ1-4; 7 bases are shared with TRBD1. CDR3 length: 15 amino acids. J was trimmed by 6 bases and V by 3 bases; bases with no gene match: 7. Germline CDR1 is SEHNR and CDR2 is FQNEAQ (reference sequence). This CDR3 is CASSFGQANHEKLFF. CDR3 sequence (DNA): TGTGCCAGCAGCTTCGGACAGGCTAACCATGAAAAACTGTTTTTT. The variable domain in full, with the rest retrieved from reference TRBV7-9 and TRBJ1-4, is DTGVSQNPRHKITKRGQNVTFRCDPISEHNRLYWYRQTLGQGPEFLTYFQNEAQLEKSRLLSDRFSAERPKGSFSTLEIQRTEQGDSAMYLCASSFGQANHEKLFFGSGTQLSVL.

The rearrangement links TRBV7-9 to TRBJ2-7, with D tentatively TRBD1 (6 bases). With the DNA end fitting TRBJ2-5 better, the J assignment may be wrong. CDR3 length equals 14 residues. Germline V gene sequence: CDR1 SEHNR, CDR2 FQNEAQ (reference sequence). In DNA form, the CDR3 reads TGTGCCAGCAGCTTAGACCGTAGGGGGGAGACCCAGTACTTC. This codes for CASSLDRRGETQYF.

In its sample, this clonotype was seen once. The J gene is TRBJ2-1, the V gene TRBV29-1, with D unclear. Germline CDR1 SQVTM, CDR2 ANQGSEA. V dropped 5 bases and J dropped 0 bases, with 17 bases sitting between them. The CDR3 is 16 residues long. In DNA form, the CDR3 reads TGCAGCGTTATTTCCCTGGACCCGTACTCCTACAATGAGCAGTTCTTC. This translates into CSVISLDPYSYNEQFF.

This clonotype has ten or more counts. The chain carries TRBV6-5 and TRBJ1-5; D not certain. From germline, CDR1 is MNHEY and CDR2 SVGAGI. The CDR3 has 13 residues. Trimming left V 6 bases short and J 6 bases short, with 12 bases between. CDR3 protein: CASRYKRGQPQHF. CDR3 coding DNA: TGTGCCAGCAGATACAAGCGGGGTCAGCCCCAGCATTTT.

There are a few counts of this clonotype. The CDR3 nucleotides read TGCAGCGTTGTCGGCCCCGAGGATGGCTACACCTTC. It codes for CSVVGPEDGYTF. The chain combines TRBV29-1 with TRBJ1-2; D ambiguous. Germline CDR1 SQVTM, CDR2 ANQGSEA. Trimming took off 4 bases at V and 6 bases at J, with 12 bases between the two ends. This CDR3 has 12 amino acids. The whole variable domain, filled in from reference TRBV29-1 and TRBJ1-2, reads SAVISQKPSRDICQRGTSLTIQCQVDSQVTMMFWYRQQPGQSLTLIATANQGSEATYESGFVIDKFPISRPNLTFSTLTVSNMSPEDSSIYLCSVVGPEDGYTFGSGTRLTVV.

The chain combines TRBV6-5 with TRBJ2-2, with TRBD2 matching 10 bases. The CDR3 loop spans 14 amino acids. Germline trimming cut 6 bases from V and 7 bases from J; bases unmatched to any gene: 5. CDR1 MNHEY and CDR2 SVGAGI come from the germline V gene. The CDR3 DNA follows: TGTGCCAGCAGCAGCGGGAGGGTGGACGGGGAGCTGTTTTTT. As protein: CASSSGRVDGELFF.

This chain links TRBV30 with TRBJ2-7; D might be TRBD1 (6 bases). The V gene lost 1 base and the J gene lost 3 bases, with 10 bases spanning the gap. Germline V gene lookup returns CDR1 GTSNPN and CDR2 SVGIG (reference sequence). CDR3 length: 13 amino acids. CDR3: CAWSGQAYYEQYF. The CDR3 bases are TGTGCCTGGAGTGGACAGGCTTACTACGAGCAGTACTTC.

The rearrangement uses TRBV20-1 and TRBJ2-7; 10 nucleotides match TRBD2. The CDR3 extends over 14 amino acids. Per germline, CDR1 DFQATT and CDR2 SNEGSKA (reference sequence). The J segment lost 2 bases and the V segment lost 5 bases, leaving 6 bases of the junction unmatched. The CDR3 region is CSALLAGVPYEQYF. The CDR3 DNA sequence: TGCAGTGCTCTGCTAGCGGGAGTCCCCTACGAGCAGTACTTC.

The CDR3 DNA sequence: TGCAGCGTTGTCCTAGCGGGGGGTCGGACCGGGGAGCTGTTTTTT. This codes for CSVVLAGGRTGELFF. The chain has TRBV29-1 and TRBJ2-2; 11 bases fit TRBD2. Germline CDR1 reads SQVTM; CDR2 reads ANQGSEA. V was clipped by 4 bases and J by 5 bases; unmatched bases: 6. CDR3 length equals 15 residues.

This clonotype has a handful of counts. Mismatch with germline at one junction end may stem from a read error. The chain recombines TRBV7-9 with TRBJ1-1; 7 bases are a match to TRBD1. The V gene's germline CDR1 is SEHNR and CDR2 FQNEAQ (reference sequence). This CDR3 contains 12 residues. In nucleotides, the CDR3 is TGTGCCAGCAGTCCTGACAGGGACCGTCGTTTTTTT. Protein: CASSPDRDRRFF.

This clonotype appeared many times. V gene TRBV20-1 combines with J gene TRBJ2-7; weak D call: TRBD1 (5 bases). Deletions cut 1 base from V and 2 bases from J, with 6 bases between. Germline-derived CDR1 and CDR2 are DFQATT and SNEGSKA (reference sequence). The CDR3 is 12 amino acids. CDR3 sequence: CSARVGAYEQYF. The CDR3 DNA sequence: TGCAGTGCTAGAGTAGGGGCCTACGAGCAGTACTTC.

This chain links TRBV6-1 with TRBJ2-5; D gene unclear. Germline CDR1 MNHNS, CDR2 SASEGT. Trimming took 5 bases from V and 5 from J, leaving 9 bases between them. The CDR3 has 12 amino acids. The CDR3 loop reads CASSPYPETQYF. Here the CDR3 DNA reads TGTGCCAGCAGTCCTTATCCTGAGACCCAGTACTTC.

This clonotype was counted between two and nine times. The J gene is TRBJ2-7, the V gene TRBV2; D gene uncertain. Trimming removed 3 bases at V and 5 bases at J, with 11 bases between. From germline, CDR1 is SNHLY and CDR2 FYNNEI. The CDR3 spans 13 residues. The DNA of the CDR3 is TGTGCCAGCAGTGAGATCGCCGCGGACGAGCAGTACTTC. This gives the protein CASSEIAADEQYF.